Presented here are 9 T cell receptor beta chains from one specimen sequenced in a study of blood T cell repertoires in COVID-19. The data were produced by immunoSEQ multiplex PCR, yet TCRdb's version contains in-frame clones alone and is incomplete. The sample yields fewer than 200,000 clones, around 83% seen once. Sample: peripheral blood. The receptors were sampled from an older woman with COVID-19, enrolled during active disease.

The V call is TRBV5-4, the J call TRBJ2-1; 9 nucleotides line up with TRBD2. J lost 0 bases, V lost 4 bases, and 5 bases had no gene match. CDR3 length: 16 amino acids. Germline assignment: CDR1 SGHNT and CDR2 YYREEE (reference sequence). This chain's CDR3 is CASSGAGGSSYNEQFF. The CDR3 DNA follows: TGTGCCAGCAGCGGGGCGGGAGGGAGCTCCTACAATGAGCAGTTCTTC. The full variable domain, completed using reference TRBV5-4 and TRBJ2-1, is ETGVTQSPTHLIKTRGQQVTLRCSSQSGHNTVSWYQQALGQGPQFIFQYYREEENGRGNFPPRFSGLQFPNYSSELNVNALELDDSALYLCASSGAGGSSYNEQFFGPGTRLTVL.

V gene TRBV7-2 combines with J gene TRBJ2-3, with a tentative D call TRBD1 (5 bases). The CDR3 loop spans 15 amino acids. Germline-derived CDR1 and CDR2 are SGHTA and FQGNSA. Trimming shortened V by 0 bases and J by 3 bases, and 10 bases separated the two germline ends. In nucleotides, the CDR3 is TGTGCCAGCAGCTTAGCTGCAGGGAAAACAGATACGCAGTATTTT. It encodes CASSLAAGKTDTQYF.

This clone occurred once. This sequence joins TRBV7-6 and TRBJ2-1, with D possibly matching TRBD2 (6 bases). V dropped 5 bases and J dropped 4 bases, with 15 bases sitting between them. The CDR3 consists of 15 residues. In germline, CDR1 is SGHVS, CDR2 FNYEAQ. The CDR3 is CASSQDGRGYNEQFF. CDR3 nucleotide sequence: TGTGCCAGCAGCCAGGATGGGCGGGGTTACAATGAGCAGTTCTTC.

The rearrangement links TRBV6-5 to TRBJ2-3; unclear D gene. This CDR3 comprises 15 residues. Germline CDR1 and CDR2: MNHEY and SVGAGI. V was pared by 5 bases and J by 2 bases, with 14 bases between. CDR3 sequence: CASSLTGLITDTQYF. CDR3 nucleotides: TGTGCCAGCAGTCTGACCGGGTTAATCACAGATACGCAGTATTTT.

V usage is TRBV5-1 and J usage is TRBJ1-4; D possibly corresponds to TRBD1 (5 bases). Trimming took 5 bases from V and 7 from J, leaving 18 bases between them. Germline CDR1 reads SGHRS; CDR2 reads YFSETQ. This CDR3 region has 15 residues. The CDR3 is CASSTLGGLAEKLFF. The CDR3 bases are TGCGCCAGCAGTACTCTTGGGGGGTTGGCTGAAAAACTGTTTTTT.

The chain recombines TRBV4-1 with TRBJ1-5; the D is unclear. CDR1 is MGHRA, CDR2 YSYEKL, per germline. The CDR3 length is 14 residues. V was pared by 3 bases and J by 4 bases, with 10 bases between. CDR3 region: CASSHRQENQPQHF. In nucleotides, the CDR3 is TGCGCCAGCAGCCACAGACAAGAGAATCAGCCCCAGCATTTT.

The rearrangement links TRBV6-6 to TRBJ1-5; 12 bases map to TRBD1. This CDR3 has 15 residues. The germline gives CDR1 MNHNY, CDR2 SVGAGI (reference sequence). V lost 3 bases and J lost 7; bases outside the gene matches: 4. The DNA of the CDR3 is TGTGCCAGCAGTTATGACGGGACAGGGGGCCAGCCCCAGCATTTT. Protein: CASSYDGTGGQPQHF.

Only a few counts were recorded for this clone. V is TRBV6-2 or TRBV6-3 and J is TRBJ2-1, with 12 bases fitting TRBD2. The CDR3 runs to 16 residues. After removal of 5 bases from V and 6 bases from J, the junction contained 8 bases not matched to a gene. Germline V CDR1 and CDR2: MNHEY, SVGEGT. CDR3 residues: CASSPQGLAGSNEQFF. The CDR3 DNA follows: TGTGCCAGCAGTCCCCAGGGACTAGCGGGCAGCAATGAGCAGTTCTTC.

This chain joins TRBV18 and TRBJ2-7; no reliable D call. Germline V CDR1 and CDR2: KGHSH, LQKENI. Trimming took 3 bases from V and 4 from J, leaving 4 bases between them. The CDR3 sequence is 11 residues long. This chain's CDR3 is CASSPQYEQYF. The CDR3 coding sequence is TGTGCCAGCTCACCCCAGTACGAGCAGTACTTC.